These T cell receptor beta chains were read from a single sample in a study of human T cells and chemical hapten exposure. TCRdb re-called the RACE reads with MiXCR, one entry per CDR3 protein. Of over 65,000 distinct CDR3 sequences in the sample, about 10% were seen once. Sequenced material: whole blood, taken in connection with sensitization to the hapten diphenylcyclopropenone (DPC). These receptors all come from a woman in her forties or fifties with alopecia areata. Some clones in this sample may be carry-over from other donors' samples. Each CDR3 is given with its conserved first and last residue. D genes are given only for firm matches. Size values are once, few and many counts, or a class for expanded clones, and some rows have none.

v_gene	j_gene	abundance	d_gene	CDR3nt	CDR3aa
TRBV9	TRBJ2-3	few	.	TGTGCCAGCAGCGTACCTGGAGATACGCAGTATTTT	CASSVPGDTQYF
TRBV6-2/TRBV6-3	TRBJ1-2	many	TRBD1	TGTGCCAGCAGTTACGTAGGACAGGGCGACTATGGCTACACCTTC	CASSYVGQGDYGYTF
TRBV11-2	TRBJ2-3	.	TRBD2	TGTGCCAGCAGCATCGTCGGCGGGAGTCGCACAGATACGCAGTATTTT	CASSIVGGSRTDTQYF
TRBV3-1	TRBJ2-2	many	TRBD2	TGTGCCAGCAGCCTCGGACTAGCGGGCGGGGAGCTGTTTTTT	CASSLGLAGGELFF
TRBV18	TRBJ2-1	many	.	TGTGCCAGCTCACCCTCCCTAGGGGGCGGGGGTGAGCAGTTCTTC	CASSPSLGGGGEQFF
TRBV29-1	TRBJ1-1	many	TRBD1	TGCAGCGTTTCCGACAGGGGTGCCACTGAAGCTTTCTTT	CSVSDRGATEAFF
TRBV27	TRBJ2-1	.	TRBD2	TGTGCCAGCAGACTAGCGGGAGGGCCGAGTCGCCCGTTCTTC	CASRLAGGPSRPFF
TRBV18	TRBJ1-3	many	.	TGTGCCAGCTCACGCATACAGGCGGTAAACTCTGGAAACACCATATATTTT	CASSRIQAVNSGNTIYF
TRBV5-1	TRBJ2-3	.	.	TGCGCCAGCAGCTTGGCGGGCGGGGTATCAGATACGCAGTATTTT	CASSLAGGVSDTQYF
TRBV5-1	TRBJ1-1	many	.	TGCGCCAGCAGCTTGGTCCCCGACGGTTACACTGAAGCTTTCTTT	CASSLVPDGYTEAFF
TRBV6-6	TRBJ2-1	many	TRBD2	TGTGCCAGCAGTTACGAAGCGGGGGGGCGCAATGAGCAGTTCTTC	CASSYEAGGRNEQFF
TRBV27	TRBJ2-2	few	TRBD1	TGTGCCAGCAGTCCCACCGGGACAGCCAACACCGGGGAGCTGTTTTTT	CASSPTGTANTGELFF
TRBV12-3/TRBV12-4	TRBJ1-1	.	TRBD1	TGTGCCAGCAGTCCGACAGGGTCGAACACTGAAGCTTTCTTT	CASSPTGSNTEAFF
TRBV4-3	TRBJ2-7	.	TRBD1	TGCGCCAGCAGCCAACAGACAGGGGAAGTCTGGGAGCAGTACTTC	CASSQQTGEVWEQYF
TRBV11-2	TRBJ2-3	many	.	TGTGCCAGCAGCTTAGTCAACACAGATACGCAGTATTTT	CASSLVNTDTQYF
TRBV3-1	TRBJ1-4	.	.	TGTGCCAGCAGCCAAGGGGCAACTAATGAAAAACTGTTTTTT	CASSQGATNEKLFF
TRBV7-3	TRBJ1-1	few	TRBD1	TGTGCCAGCAGCCCCGGGACAGGGGGTGGTGGCACTGAAGCTTTCTTT	CASSPGTGGGGTEAFF
TRBV10-2	TRBJ2-3	few	TRBD2	TGCGCCAGTAGTGATCGGGAGGGCCTGCGAGCGCAGTATTTT	CASSDREGLRAQYF
TRBV19	TRBJ2-1	few	TRBD2	TGTGCCAGTAGTATTCTTGGGGGACTAGCGGTTTCTGAGCAGTTCTTC	CASSILGGLAVSEQFF
TRBV19	TRBJ2-7	.	.	TGTGCCAGTAGTATCCGCGGAAACTCCTACGAGCAGTACTTC	CASSIRGNSYEQYF
TRBV19	TRBJ1-5	many	.	TGTGCCAGTAGCCGGTTTGTGAGGAGTAATAGCAATCAGCCCCAGCATTTT	CASSRFVRSNSNQPQHF
TRBV7-9	TRBJ2-6	many	.	TGTGCCAGCAGCTCCCCGGCGGGCAGCTTACTCTCTGGGGCCAACGTCCTGACTTTC	CASSSPAGSLLSGANVLTF
TRBV9	TRBJ1-1	few	.	TGTGCCAGCAGCGTAGACACGAACACTGAAGCTTTCTTT	CASSVDTNTEAFF
TRBV5-4	TRBJ2-3	.	.	TGTGCCAGCAGCTCAGCGGACTGGGCAACGGATACGCAGTATTTT	CASSSADWATDTQYF
TRBV28	TRBJ2-7	many	.	TGTGCCAGCAGCTGGGGGACACGAGAGCAGTACTTC	CASSWGTREQYF
TRBV6-2/TRBV6-3	TRBJ2-3	.	.	TGTGCCAGCAGTCACAGAGGACGGAACACAGATACGCAGTATTTT	CASSHRGRNTDTQYF
TRBV20-1	TRBJ2-1	many	.	TGCAGTGCTAGAGGATGGACCGGGAGCCCACTTGACAATGAGCAGTTCTTC	CSARGWTGSPLDNEQFF
TRBV9	TRBJ2-2	many	.	TGTGCCAGCAGCGTAGGAGGCAGGAACACCGGGGAGCTGTTTTTT	CASSVGGRNTGELFF
TRBV18	TRBJ2-1	.	TRBD1	TGTGCCAGCTCACCACCGCAGGGGGCCTACAATGAGCAGTTCTTC	CASSPPQGAYNEQFF
TRBV6-6	TRBJ2-3	.	TRBD2	TGTGCCAGCAGTTACTCGGGAGGGACGGGGACAGATACGCAGTATTTT	CASSYSGGTGTDTQYF
TRBV4-2	TRBJ2-7	few	.	TGTGCCAGCAGCCAAGAACGCGCGGGGTACGAGCAGTACTTC	CASSQERAGYEQYF
TRBV19	TRBJ2-7	many	TRBD1	TGTGCCAGTAGTGGCCGGGACAGAACCTACGAGCAGTACTTC	CASSGRDRTYEQYF
TRBV20-1	TRBJ2-1	.	TRBD2	TGCAGTGCCACACTAGCGGTAGATTACAATGAGCAGTTCTTC	CSATLAVDYNEQFF
TRBV4-1	TRBJ2-1	medium-sized	TRBD2	TGCGCCAGCAGCCATGGGACTAGCTATGAGCAGTTCTTC	CASSHGTSYEQFF
TRBV7-9	TRBJ1-1	many	.	TGTGCCCAGCTGATCGAGACACCGAACACTGAAGCTTTCTTT	CAQLIETPNTEAFF
TRBV3-1	TRBJ2-1	.	TRBD2	TGTGCCAGCAGCCAAGTCGGACTAGCGGGAGGGCCCGAGTACAATGAGCAGTTCTTC	CASSQVGLAGGPEYNEQFF
TRBV7-9	TRBJ2-7	.	.	TGTGCCAGCAGCTCACAGGGAGGGTGGTACGAGCAGTACTTC	CASSSQGGWYEQYF
TRBV9	TRBJ2-1	.	TRBD2	TGTGCCAGCAGCGCAGTAGCGGGTTTCATCTATGAGCAGTTCTTC	CASSAVAGFIYEQFF
TRBV25-1	TRBJ2-3	many	.	TGTGCCAGCAGTGAAGGGAAGGGGACAGATACGCAGTATTTT	CASSEGKGTDTQYF
TRBV28	TRBJ2-7	many	TRBD2	TGTGCCAGGCCCGCTGCTGGGAGCGGGAAGTACAGCTACGAGCAGTACTTC	CARPAAGSGKYSYEQYF
TRBV29-1	TRBJ2-7	few	.	TGCAGCGTTGAACGAAGCGGAGCCTACGAGCAGTACTTC	CSVERSGAYEQYF
TRBV5-5	TRBJ2-2	few	.	TGTGCCAGCAGCTTGGAGGGACCCACCGGGGAGCTGTTTTTT	CASSLEGPTGELFF
TRBV10-3	TRBJ1-1	.	.	TGTGCCATCAGTGAGAAGGGGTACGCTGAAGCTTTCTTT	CAISEKGYAEAFF
TRBV18	TRBJ2-1	.	.	TGTGCCAGCTCACCAAGACGTCAGAGCTCCTACAATGAGCAGTTCTTC	CASSPRRQSSYNEQFF
TRBV24-1	TRBJ2-1	many	TRBD1	TGTGCCACCAGTGATCCAGGGGACAGGGGGCTGGATGAGCAGTTCTTC	CATSDPGDRGLDEQFF